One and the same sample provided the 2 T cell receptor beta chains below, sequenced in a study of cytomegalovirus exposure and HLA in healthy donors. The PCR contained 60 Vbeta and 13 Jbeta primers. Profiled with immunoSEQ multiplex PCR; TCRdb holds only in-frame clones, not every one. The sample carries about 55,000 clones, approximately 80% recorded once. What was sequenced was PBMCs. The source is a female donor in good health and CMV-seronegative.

For the CDR3, the DNA is TGCGCCAGCAGCTTGGAGACTAGTTCCTACGAGCAGTACTTC. Its protein is CASSLETSSYEQYF. V usage is TRBV5-1 and J usage is TRBJ2-7, with D tentatively TRBD2 (6 bases). Trimming left V 0 bases short and J 1 base short, with 8 bases between. This CDR3 region has 14 residues. The germline V gene has CDR1 SGHRS and CDR2 YFSETQ.

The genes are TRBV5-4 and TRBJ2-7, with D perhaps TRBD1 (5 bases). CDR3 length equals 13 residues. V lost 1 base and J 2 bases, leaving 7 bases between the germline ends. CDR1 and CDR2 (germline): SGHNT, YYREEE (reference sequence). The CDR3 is CASSLPDTYEQYF. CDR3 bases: TGTGCCAGCAGCTTGCCGGACACCTACGAGCAGTACTTC. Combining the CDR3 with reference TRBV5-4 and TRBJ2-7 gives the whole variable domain ETGVTQSPTHLIKTRGQQVTLRCSSQSGHNTVSWYQQALGQGPQFIFQYYREEENGRGNFPPRFSGLQFPNYSSELNVNALELDDSALYLCASSLPDTYEQYFGPGTRLTVT.